Below are 5 T cell receptor beta chains sequenced from a single sample in a study of blood T cell repertoires in COVID-19 (dated by TCRdb to 2018 to 2021). The library was generated by the immunoSEQ multiplex PCR assay. Sourced from immuneACCESS, this table was stored by TCRdb with only in-frame sequences that have V and J called. A share of the clones is absent; for the studies checked, an unresolved V gene accounts for under half, and the remainder has no known explanation. Across this sample there are about 100,000 clones, with more than 75% seen only once. Approximately 7.3% of the sample lies in the top ten. The specimen sequenced was peripheral blood. These receptors were obtained from a man younger than 40 in a cohort sampled during active COVID-19.

This chain joins TRBV5-5 and TRBJ2-5; tentatively, D is TRBD1 (5 bases). This CDR3 has 15 amino acids. The V end lost 6 bases, the J end lost 5 bases, and 20 bases lay between the germline ends. Germline CDR1 reads SGHKS; CDR2 reads YYEKEE (reference sequence). CDR3: CASTINGAVAETQYF. CDR3 sequence (DNA): TGTGCCAGCACCATAAATGGGGCGGTCGCCGAGACCCAGTACTTC.

This chain joins TRBV5-1 and TRBJ1-2; 7 bases are a match to TRBD1. Trimming removed 5 bases from V and 7 bases from J; junction bases left unmatched: 11. The CDR3 consists of 14 residues. From germline, CDR1 is SGHRS and CDR2 YFSETQ. The CDR3 DNA sequence: TGCGCCAGCAGGGAACATCAGGGGGTAGGTGGCTACACCTTC. Its translation: CASREHQGVGGYTF.

V is TRBV11-2 and J is TRBJ2-1; tentatively, D is TRBD1 (6 bases). The CDR3 consists of 16 residues. Trimming took off 1 base at V and 7 bases at J, with 17 bases between the two ends. Germline-derived CDR1 and CDR2 are SGHAT and FQNNGV. CDR3 sequence: CASSLVDSSTRNEQFF. The CDR3 DNA reads TGTGCCAGCAGCTTAGTGGACAGCAGCACCAGGAATGAGCAGTTCTTC.

The chain joins TRBV11-2 to TRBJ1-3; maybe TRBD1 (6 bases). Trimming shortened V by 5 bases and J by 4 bases, and 12 bases separated the two germline ends. Germline V lookup: CDR1 SGHAT, CDR2 FQNNGV. The CDR3 runs to 14 residues. DNA for the CDR3: TGTGCCAGCAGCGAGACAGGCGCAGGAAACACCATATATTTT. Translated, it gives CASSETGAGNTIYF.

This clone was picked up a small number of times. The chain uses TRBV19 and TRBJ1-5; D unresolved. Germline-derived CDR1 and CDR2 are LNHDA and SQIVND (reference sequence). Trimming cost V 2 bases and J 4 bases, with 9 bases left between them. The CDR3 contains 14 residues. CDR3 in DNA: TGTGCCAGTAGTATACGGGGAGGTAATCAGCCCCAGCATTTT. Translation: CASSIRGGNQPQHF.